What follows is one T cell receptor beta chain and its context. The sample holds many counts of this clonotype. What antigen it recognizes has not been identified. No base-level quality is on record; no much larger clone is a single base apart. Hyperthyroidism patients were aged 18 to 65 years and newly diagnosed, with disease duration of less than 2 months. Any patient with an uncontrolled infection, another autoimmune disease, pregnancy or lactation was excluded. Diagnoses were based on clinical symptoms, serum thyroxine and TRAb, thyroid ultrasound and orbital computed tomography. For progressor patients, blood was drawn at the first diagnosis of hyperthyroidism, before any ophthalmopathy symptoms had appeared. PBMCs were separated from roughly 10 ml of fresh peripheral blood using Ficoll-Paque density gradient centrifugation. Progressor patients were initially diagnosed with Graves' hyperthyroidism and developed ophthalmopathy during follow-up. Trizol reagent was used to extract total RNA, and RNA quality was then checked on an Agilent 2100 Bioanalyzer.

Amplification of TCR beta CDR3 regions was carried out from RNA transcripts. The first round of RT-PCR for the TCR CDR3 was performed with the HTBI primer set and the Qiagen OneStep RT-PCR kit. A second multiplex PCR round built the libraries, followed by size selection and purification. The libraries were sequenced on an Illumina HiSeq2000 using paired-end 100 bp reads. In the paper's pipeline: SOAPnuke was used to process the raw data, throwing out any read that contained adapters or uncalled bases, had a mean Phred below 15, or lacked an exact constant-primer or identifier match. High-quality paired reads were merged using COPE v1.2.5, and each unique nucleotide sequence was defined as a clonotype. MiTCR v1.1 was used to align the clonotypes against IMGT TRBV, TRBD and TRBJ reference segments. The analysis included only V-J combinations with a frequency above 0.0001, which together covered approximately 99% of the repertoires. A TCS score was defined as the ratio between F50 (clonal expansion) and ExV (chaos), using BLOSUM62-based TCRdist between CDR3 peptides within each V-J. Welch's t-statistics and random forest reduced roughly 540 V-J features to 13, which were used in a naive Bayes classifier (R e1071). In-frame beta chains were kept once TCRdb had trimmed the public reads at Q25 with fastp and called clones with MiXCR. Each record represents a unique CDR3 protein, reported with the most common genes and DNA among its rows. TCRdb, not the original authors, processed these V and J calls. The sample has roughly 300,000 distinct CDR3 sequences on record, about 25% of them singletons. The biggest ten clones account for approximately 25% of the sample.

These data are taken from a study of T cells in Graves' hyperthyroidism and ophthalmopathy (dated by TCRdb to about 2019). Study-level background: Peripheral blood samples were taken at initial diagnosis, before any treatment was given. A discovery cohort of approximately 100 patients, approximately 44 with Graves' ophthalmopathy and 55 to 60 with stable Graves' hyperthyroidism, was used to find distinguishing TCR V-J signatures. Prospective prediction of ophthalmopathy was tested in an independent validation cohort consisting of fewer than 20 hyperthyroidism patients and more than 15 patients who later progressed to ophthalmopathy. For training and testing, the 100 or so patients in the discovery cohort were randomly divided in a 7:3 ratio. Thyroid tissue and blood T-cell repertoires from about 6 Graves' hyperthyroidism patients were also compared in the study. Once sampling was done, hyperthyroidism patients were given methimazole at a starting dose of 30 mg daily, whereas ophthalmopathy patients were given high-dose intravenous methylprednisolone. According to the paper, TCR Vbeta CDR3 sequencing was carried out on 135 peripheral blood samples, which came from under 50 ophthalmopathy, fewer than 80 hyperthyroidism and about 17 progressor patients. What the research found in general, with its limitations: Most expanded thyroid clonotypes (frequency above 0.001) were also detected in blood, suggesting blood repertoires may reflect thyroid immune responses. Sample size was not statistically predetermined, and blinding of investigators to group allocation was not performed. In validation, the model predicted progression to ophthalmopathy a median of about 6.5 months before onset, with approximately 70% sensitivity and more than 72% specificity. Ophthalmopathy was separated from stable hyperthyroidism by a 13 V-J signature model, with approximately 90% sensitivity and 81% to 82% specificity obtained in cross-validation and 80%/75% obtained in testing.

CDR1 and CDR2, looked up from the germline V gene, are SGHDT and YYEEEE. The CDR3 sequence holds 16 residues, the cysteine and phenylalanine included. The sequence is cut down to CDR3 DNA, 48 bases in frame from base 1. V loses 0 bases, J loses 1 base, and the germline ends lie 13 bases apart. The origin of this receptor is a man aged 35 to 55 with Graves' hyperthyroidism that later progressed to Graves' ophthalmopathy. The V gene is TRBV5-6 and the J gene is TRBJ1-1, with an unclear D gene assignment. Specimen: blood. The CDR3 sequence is CASSLAFGGTNTEAFF. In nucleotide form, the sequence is TGTGCCAGCAGCTTGGCCTTTGGCGGAACGAACACTGAAGCTTTCTTT.